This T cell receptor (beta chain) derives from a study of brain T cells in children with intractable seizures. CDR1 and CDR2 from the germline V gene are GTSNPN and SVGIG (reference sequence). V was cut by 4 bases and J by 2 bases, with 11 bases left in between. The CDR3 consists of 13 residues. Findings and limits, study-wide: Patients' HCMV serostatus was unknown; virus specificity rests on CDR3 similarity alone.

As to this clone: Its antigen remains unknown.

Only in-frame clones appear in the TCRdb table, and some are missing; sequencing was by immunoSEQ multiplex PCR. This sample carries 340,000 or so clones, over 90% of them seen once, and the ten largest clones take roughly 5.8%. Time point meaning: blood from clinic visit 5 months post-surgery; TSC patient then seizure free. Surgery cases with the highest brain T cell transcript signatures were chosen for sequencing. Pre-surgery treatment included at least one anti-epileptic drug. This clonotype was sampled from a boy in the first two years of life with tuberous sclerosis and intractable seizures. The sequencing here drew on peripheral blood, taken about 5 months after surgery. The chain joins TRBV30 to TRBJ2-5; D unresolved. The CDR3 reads CAWTPDRQETQYF. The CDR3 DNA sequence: TGTGCCTGGACCCCGGACCGGCAAGAGACCCAGTACTTC.